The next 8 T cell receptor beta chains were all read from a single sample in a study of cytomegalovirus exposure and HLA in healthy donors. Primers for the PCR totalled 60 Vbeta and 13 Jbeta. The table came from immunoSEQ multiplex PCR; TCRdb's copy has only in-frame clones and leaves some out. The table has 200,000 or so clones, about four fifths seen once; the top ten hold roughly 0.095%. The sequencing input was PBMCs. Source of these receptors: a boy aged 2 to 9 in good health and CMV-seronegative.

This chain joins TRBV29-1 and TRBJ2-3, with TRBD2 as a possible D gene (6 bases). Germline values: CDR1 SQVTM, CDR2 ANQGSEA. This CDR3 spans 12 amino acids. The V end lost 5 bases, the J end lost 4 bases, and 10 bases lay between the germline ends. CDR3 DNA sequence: TGCAGCGTTCGTGCGGGATCAGATACGCAGTATTTT. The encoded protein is CSVRAGSDTQYF.

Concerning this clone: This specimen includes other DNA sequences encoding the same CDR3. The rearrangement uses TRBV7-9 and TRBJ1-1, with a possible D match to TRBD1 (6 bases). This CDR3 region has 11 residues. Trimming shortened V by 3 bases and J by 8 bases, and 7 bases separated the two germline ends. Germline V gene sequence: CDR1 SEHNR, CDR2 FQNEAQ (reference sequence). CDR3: CASSLDSEAFF. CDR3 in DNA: TGTGCCAGCAGCTTGGACAGCGAAGCTTTCTTT.

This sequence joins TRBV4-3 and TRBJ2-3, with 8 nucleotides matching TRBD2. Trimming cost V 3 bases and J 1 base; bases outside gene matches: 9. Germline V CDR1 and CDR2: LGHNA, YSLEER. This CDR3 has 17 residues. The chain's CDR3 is CASSHDLYSGGTDTQYF. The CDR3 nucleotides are TGCGCCAGCAGCCATGATTTGTATAGCGGGGGCACAGATACGCAGTATTTT.

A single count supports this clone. The DNA for the CDR3 is TGTGCCATCAGTGACAGGGAAAAGGACAGGGCATCACCCCTCCACTTT. This codes for CAISDREKDRASPLHF. The chain links TRBV10-3 to TRBJ1-6, with 8 nucleotides matching TRBD1. Trimming took 3 bases from V and 10 from J; bases not matched to a gene: 11. The CDR3 covers 16 residues. Per the germline V gene, CDR1 is ENHRY and CDR2 is SYGVKD.

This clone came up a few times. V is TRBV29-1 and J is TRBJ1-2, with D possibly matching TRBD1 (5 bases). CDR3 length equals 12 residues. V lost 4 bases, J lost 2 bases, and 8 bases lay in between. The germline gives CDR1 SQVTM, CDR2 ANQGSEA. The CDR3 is CSVARGNYGYTF. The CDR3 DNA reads TGCAGCGTTGCCCGGGGGAACTATGGCTACACCTTC.

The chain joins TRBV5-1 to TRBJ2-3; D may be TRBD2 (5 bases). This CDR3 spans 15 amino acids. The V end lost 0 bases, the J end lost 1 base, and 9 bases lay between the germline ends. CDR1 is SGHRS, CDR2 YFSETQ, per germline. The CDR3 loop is CASSLAQRGTDTQYF. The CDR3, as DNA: TGCGCCAGCAGCTTGGCTCAGAGGGGCACAGATACGCAGTATTTT.

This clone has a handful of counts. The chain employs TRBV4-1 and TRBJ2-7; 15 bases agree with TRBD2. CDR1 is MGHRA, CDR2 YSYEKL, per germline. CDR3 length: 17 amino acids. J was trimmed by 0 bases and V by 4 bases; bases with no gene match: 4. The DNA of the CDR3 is TGCGCCAGCAGCCGCGGACTAGCGGGGGGGCCCTCCTACGAGCAGTACTTC. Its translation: CASSRGLAGGPSYEQYF.

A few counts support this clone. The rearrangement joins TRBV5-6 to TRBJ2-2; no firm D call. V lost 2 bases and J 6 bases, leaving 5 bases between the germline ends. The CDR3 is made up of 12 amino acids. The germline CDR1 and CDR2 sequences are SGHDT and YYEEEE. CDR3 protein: CASSFFSGELFF. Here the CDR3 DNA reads TGTGCCAGCAGCTTTTTCTCCGGGGAGCTGTTTTTT.